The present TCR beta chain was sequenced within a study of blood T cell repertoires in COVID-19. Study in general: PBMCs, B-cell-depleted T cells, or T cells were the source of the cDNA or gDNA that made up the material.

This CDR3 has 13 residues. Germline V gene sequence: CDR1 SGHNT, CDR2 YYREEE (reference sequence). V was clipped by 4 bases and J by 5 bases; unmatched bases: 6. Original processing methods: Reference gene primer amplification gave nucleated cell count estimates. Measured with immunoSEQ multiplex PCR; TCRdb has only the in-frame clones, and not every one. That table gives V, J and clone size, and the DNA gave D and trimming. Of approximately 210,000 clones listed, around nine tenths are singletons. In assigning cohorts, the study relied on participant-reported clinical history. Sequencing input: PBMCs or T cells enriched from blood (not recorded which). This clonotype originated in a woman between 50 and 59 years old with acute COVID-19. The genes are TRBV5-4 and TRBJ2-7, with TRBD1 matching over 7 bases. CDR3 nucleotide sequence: TGTGCCAGCAGCCTTGACAGGGCCCACGAGCAGTACTTC. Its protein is CASSLDRAHEQYF.